Listed below are T cell receptor beta chains from one sample, sequenced in a study of CD8 T cells in ankylosing spondylitis. One entry per CDR3 protein, called by TCRdb with MiXCR from the 5' RACE reads. The profile covers a few hundred thousand distinct CDR3 sequences, with more than 20% appearing a single time and around 17% taken by the ten largest. The source material was blood, either unsorted or a sorted T cell fraction (not recorded which). The receptors stem from a male donor with ankylosing spondylitis. Both conserved end residues are part of each CDR3. The order of the fields is CDR3 protein, CDR3 DNA, D gene, clone size, J gene, V gene, CDR3 length. D genes are given only for firm matches. Expanded clones are given a class, and other clones once, few, many or no size at all.

CASSPGTGADETQYF,TGTGCCAGCAGCCCTGGGACAGGGGCGGATGAGACCCAGTACTTC,TRBD1,few,TRBJ2-5,TRBV11-3,15
CASSQELSGPYNEQFF,TGCGCCAGCAGCCAAGAGCTGAGCGGTCCCTACAATGAGCAGTTCTTC,NA,few,TRBJ2-1,TRBV4-3,16
CASSYHTNPGEKLFF,TGTGCCAGCAGTTACCATACTAACCCGGGGGAAAAACTGTTTTTT,NA,NA,TRBJ1-4,TRBV6-5,15
CASSLASGHFSEQFF,TGTGCCAGCAGCTTGGCCAGCGGGCATTTCAGTGAGCAGTTCTTC,NA,few,TRBJ2-1,TRBV5-5,15
CASSLVGQTTNEKLFF,TGCGCCAGCAGCTTGGTAGGGCAAACAACTAATGAAAAACTGTTTTTT,NA,NA,TRBJ1-4,TRBV5-1,16
CSVDRDRAQETQYF,TGCAGCGTTGATAGGGACAGGGCGCAAGAGACCCAGTACTTC,TRBD1,few,TRBJ2-5,TRBV29-1,14
CASSFGGGNTEAFF,TGTGCCAGCAGCTTTGGGGGAGGGAACACTGAAGCTTTCTTT,NA,many,TRBJ1-1,TRBV7-3,14
CASMKRYEQYF,TGTGCCAGCATGAAAAGGTACGAGCAGTACTTC,NA,NA,TRBJ2-7,TRBV6-2/TRBV6-3,11
CSAPGQGGETQYF,TGCAGTGCCCCCGGACAGGGAGGAGAGACCCAGTACTTC,TRBD1,many,TRBJ2-5,TRBV20-1,13
CASNMGDRELSPLHF,TGTGCCAGCAACATGGGGGACAGGGAGCTTTCACCCCTCCACTTT,TRBD1,NA,TRBJ1-6,TRBV28,15
CASSKTGGIQPQHF,TGTGCCAGCAGTAAGACAGGGGGCATCCAGCCCCAGCATTTT,TRBD1,NA,TRBJ1-5,TRBV6-1,14
CSARPGQGDTQYF,TGCAGTGCTCGTCCGGGACAGGGAGATACGCAGTATTTT,TRBD1,NA,TRBJ2-3,TRBV20-1,13
CATSRGVGGKEPQHF,TGTGCCACCAGCAGAGGTGTAGGGGGGAAGGAGCCCCAGCATTTT,NA,NA,TRBJ1-5,TRBV15,15
CASSRPGTGQETQYF,TGTGCCAGCAGCCGACCAGGGACAGGCCAAGAGACCCAGTACTTC,TRBD1,NA,TRBJ2-5,TRBV11-2,15
CASSRIGNMGQETQYF,TGCGCCAGCAGCCGCATTGGGAATATGGGCCAAGAGACCCAGTACTTC,NA,NA,TRBJ2-5,TRBV5-1,16
CSAPERPISYEQYF,TGCAGTGCCCCCGAAAGGCCCATCTCCTACGAGCAGTACTTC,NA,NA,TRBJ2-7,TRBV20-1,14
CASSLGAGGNNEQFF,TGTGCCAGCAGCTTAGGGGCGGGGGGCAACAATGAGCAGTTCTTC,TRBD2,few,TRBJ2-1,TRBV7-8,15